What follows describes a single T cell receptor beta chain. Its antigen is still unknown. This sample was included in a study of Graves' ophthalmopathy and Graves' hyperthyroidism. The study, taken as a whole, reports: Ophthalmopathy progression prediction by the model yielded a sensitivity of about 70% and a specificity of around 72%.

The CDR3 totals 13 residues. Germline assignment: CDR1 SGHTA and CDR2 FQGNSA. Amplification of TCR beta CDR3 regions used RNA transcripts. RT-PCR in the first round used HTBI primers; a second-round multiplex PCR followed. TCRdb fed the multiplex PCR reads into MiXCR, producing one record per CDR3 protein. This table has approximately 160,000 distinct CDR3 sequences, 30% to 45% appearing once. The sequenced sample consisted of peripheral blood. The TCR comes from a young man with Graves' ophthalmopathy. The chain employs TRBV7-2 and TRBJ2-5, with D maybe TRBD2 (6 bases). The end of the DNA is better explained by TRBJ2-4, so the J call may be wrong. CDR3 region: CASSLNTGDIQYF. The CDR3, as DNA: TGTGCCAGCAGCTTAAATACGGGAGACATTCAGTACTTC.